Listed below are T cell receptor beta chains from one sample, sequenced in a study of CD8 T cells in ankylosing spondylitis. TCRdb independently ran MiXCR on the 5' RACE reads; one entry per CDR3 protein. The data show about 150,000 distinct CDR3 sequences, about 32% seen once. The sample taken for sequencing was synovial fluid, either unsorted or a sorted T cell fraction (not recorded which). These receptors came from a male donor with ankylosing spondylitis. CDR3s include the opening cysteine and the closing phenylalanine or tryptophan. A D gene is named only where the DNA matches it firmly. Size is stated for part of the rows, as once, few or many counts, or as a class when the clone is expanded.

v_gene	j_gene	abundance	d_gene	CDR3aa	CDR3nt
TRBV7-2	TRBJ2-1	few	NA	CASSPVTSSYNEQFF	TGTGCCAGCAGCCCCGTGACTTCCTCCTACAATGAGCAGTTCTTC
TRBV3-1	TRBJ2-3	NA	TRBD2	CASSPYRTRPGTDTQYF	TGTGCCAGCAGCCCGTACCGGACTAGACCCGGCACAGATACGCAGTATTTT
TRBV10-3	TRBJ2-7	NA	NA	CAISRLAGSGTYEQYF	TGTGCCATCTCTCGGCTTGCGGGATCAGGGACCTACGAGCAGTACTTC
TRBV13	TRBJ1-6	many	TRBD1	CASSARTGGFNSPLHF	TGTGCCAGCAGCGCCCGGACAGGGGGATTTAATTCACCCCTCCACTTT
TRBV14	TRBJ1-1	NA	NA	CASSQGVTTEAFF	TGTGCCAGCAGCCAAGGGGTCACCACTGAAGCTTTCTTT
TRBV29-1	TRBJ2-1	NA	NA	CSVEPTNNEQFF	TGCAGCGTTGAACCGACCAACAATGAGCAGTTCTTC
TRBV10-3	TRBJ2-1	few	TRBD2	CAISPDYPRLAPYNEQFF	TGTGCCATCAGTCCCGACTACCCCCGACTAGCTCCGTACAATGAGCAGTTCTTC
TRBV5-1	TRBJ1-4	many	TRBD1	CASSPGQSFSNEKLFF	TGCGCCAGCAGCCCGGGACAGTCGTTTTCTAATGAAAAACTGTTTTTT
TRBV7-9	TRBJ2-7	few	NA	CASSPYRDGEQYF	TGTGCCAGCAGCCCATACAGGGATGGCGAGCAGTACTTC
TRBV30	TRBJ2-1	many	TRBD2	CALVTGTSGRGTVRNEQFF	TGTGCCTTAGTTACCGGGACTAGCGGGAGGGGTACAGTCAGGAATGAGCAGTTCTTC
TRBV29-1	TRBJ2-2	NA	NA	CSAPGRGTGELFF	TGCAGCGCCCCGGGTCGGGGCACCGGGGAGCTGTTTTTT
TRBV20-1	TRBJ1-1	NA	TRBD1	CSAPFPVGTGNTEAFF	TGCAGTGCTCCCTTTCCCGTTGGGACAGGGAACACTGAAGCTTTCTTT
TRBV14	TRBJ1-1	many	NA	CASSQVSYTEAFF	TGTGCCAGCAGCCAAGTGAGTTACACTGAAGCTTTCTTT
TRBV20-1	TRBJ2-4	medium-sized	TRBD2	CSASATGGKNIQYF	TGCAGTGCTAGTGCCACCGGGGGGAAAAACATTCAGTACTTC
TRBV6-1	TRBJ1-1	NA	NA	CASLREQGKAFF	TGTGCCTCGTTAAGGGAGCAGGGAAAAGCTTTCTTT
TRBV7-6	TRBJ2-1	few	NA	CASSDARGSPYNEQFF	TGTGCCAGCAGTGACGCACGCGGGTCTCCCTACAATGAGCAGTTCTTC
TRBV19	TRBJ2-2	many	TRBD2	CASRASGRTGELFF	TGTGCCAGTAGGGCTAGCGGGAGAACCGGGGAGCTGTTTTTT
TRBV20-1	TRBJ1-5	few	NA	CSALWGFGQPQHF	TGCAGTGCTTTATGGGGGTTCGGCCAGCCCCAGCATTTT
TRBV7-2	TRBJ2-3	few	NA	CASSLAVETDTQYF	TGTGCCAGCAGCTTAGCGGTCGAGACAGATACGCAGTATTTT
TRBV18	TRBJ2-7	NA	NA	CASSPPGRVSEQYF	TGTGCCAGCTCACCACCGGGCAGGGTCTCCGAGCAGTACTTC
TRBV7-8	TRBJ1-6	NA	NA	CASSFGGKDSPLHF	TGTGCCAGCAGCTTCGGGGGAAAGGATTCACCCCTCCACTTT
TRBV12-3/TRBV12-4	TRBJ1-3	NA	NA	CASSPSGRPLGNTVYF	TGTGCCAGCAGCCCCTCCGGACGGCCACTCGGAAACACCGTATATTTT
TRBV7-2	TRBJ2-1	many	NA	CASSLGRSDYNEQFF	TGTGCCAGCAGCTTAGGGCGCAGCGACTACAATGAGCAGTTCTTC
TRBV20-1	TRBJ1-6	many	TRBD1	CSATDRGPSSYNSPLHF	TGCAGTGCCACAGACAGGGGCCCAAGCTCCTATAATTCACCCCTCCACTTT
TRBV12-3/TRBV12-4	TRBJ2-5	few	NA	CASSRDSGTQYF	TGTGCCAGCAGCCGGGACTCTGGAACCCAGTACTTC
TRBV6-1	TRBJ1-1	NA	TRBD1	CASSAQGAGTEAFF	TGTGCCAGCAGTGCACAGGGGGCAGGGACTGAAGCTTTCTTT
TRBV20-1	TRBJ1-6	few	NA	CSASVGAYNSPLHF	TGCAGTGCTAGTGTGGGCGCCTATAATTCACCCCTCCACTTT
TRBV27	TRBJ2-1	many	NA	CASSLRPPGLGTEQFF	TGTGCCAGCAGTTTACGACCTCCTGGGCTGGGTACTGAGCAGTTCTTC
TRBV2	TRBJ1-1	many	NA	CASSFMNTEAFF	TGTGCCAGCAGTTTTATGAACACTGAAGCTTTCTTT
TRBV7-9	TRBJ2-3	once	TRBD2	CASSLRAGLATDTQYF	TGTGCCAGCAGCTTGCGAGCGGGATTAGCGACAGATACGCAGTATTTT
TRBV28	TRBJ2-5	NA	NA	CASTETSVKETQYF	TGTGCCAGCACGGAGACCAGTGTTAAAGAGACCCAGTACTTC
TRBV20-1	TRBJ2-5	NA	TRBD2	CSASAGAGETQYF	TGCAGTGCTAGTGCGGGAGCCGGGGAGACCCAGTACTTC
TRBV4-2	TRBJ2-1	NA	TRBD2	CASSQAGTSGPSSYNEQFF	TGTGCCAGCAGCCAAGCCGGGACTAGCGGGCCCAGCTCCTACAATGAGCAGTTCTTC
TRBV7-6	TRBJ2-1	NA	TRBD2	CASSLGTSGSYNEQFF	TGTGCCAGCAGCTTGGGGACTAGCGGGAGTTACAATGAGCAGTTCTTC
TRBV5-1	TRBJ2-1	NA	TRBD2	CASREPSGSHNEQFF	TGCGCCAGCCGAGAGCCTAGCGGGAGCCACAATGAGCAGTTCTTC
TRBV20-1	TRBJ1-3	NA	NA	CSAKGGENTIYF	TGCAGTGCTAAGGGAGGGGAGAACACCATATATTTT
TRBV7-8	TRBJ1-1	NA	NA	CASSLASGRRTEAFF	TGTGCCAGCAGCTTAGCGTCAGGGCGGAGAACTGAAGCTTTCTTT
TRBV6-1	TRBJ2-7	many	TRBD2	CASTYRSGGNYEQYF	TGTGCCAGCACCTACCGTAGCGGGGGAAACTACGAGCAGTACTTC